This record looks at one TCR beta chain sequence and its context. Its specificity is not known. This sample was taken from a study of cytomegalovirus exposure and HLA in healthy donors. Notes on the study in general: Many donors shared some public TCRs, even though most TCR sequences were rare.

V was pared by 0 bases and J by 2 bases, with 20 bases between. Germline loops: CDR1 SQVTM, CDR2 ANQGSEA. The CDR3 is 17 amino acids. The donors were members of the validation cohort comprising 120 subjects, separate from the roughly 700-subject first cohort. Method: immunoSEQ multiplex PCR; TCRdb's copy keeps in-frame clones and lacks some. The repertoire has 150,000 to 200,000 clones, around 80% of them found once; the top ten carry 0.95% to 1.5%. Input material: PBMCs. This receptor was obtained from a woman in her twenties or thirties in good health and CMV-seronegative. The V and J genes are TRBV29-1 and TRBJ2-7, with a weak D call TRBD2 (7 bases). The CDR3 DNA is TGCAGCGTTGAAGATCCGTCGGGGGGCAGGGGCCCCTACGAGCAGTACTTC. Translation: CSVEDPSGGRGPYEQYF.